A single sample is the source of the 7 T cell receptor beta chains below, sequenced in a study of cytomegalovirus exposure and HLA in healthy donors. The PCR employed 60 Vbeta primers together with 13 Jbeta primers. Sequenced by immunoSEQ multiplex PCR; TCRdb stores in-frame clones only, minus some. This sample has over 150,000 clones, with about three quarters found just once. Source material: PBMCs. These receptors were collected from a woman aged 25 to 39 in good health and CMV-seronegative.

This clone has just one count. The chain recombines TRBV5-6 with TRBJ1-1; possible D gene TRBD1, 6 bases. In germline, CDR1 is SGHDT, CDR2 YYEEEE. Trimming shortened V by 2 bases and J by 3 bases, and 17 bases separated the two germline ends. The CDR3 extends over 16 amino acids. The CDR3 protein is CASSLTYRAEYTEAFF. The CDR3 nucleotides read TGTGCCAGCAGCTTAACGTACAGGGCGGAATACACTGAAGCTTTCTTT.

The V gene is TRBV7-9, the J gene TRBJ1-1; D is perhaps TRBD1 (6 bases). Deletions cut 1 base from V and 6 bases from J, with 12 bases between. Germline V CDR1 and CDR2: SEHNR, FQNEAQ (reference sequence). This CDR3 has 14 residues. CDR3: CASSLVSGGPEAFF. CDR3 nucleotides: TGTGCCAGCAGCTTAGTCTCGGGGGGCCCTGAAGCTTTCTTT.

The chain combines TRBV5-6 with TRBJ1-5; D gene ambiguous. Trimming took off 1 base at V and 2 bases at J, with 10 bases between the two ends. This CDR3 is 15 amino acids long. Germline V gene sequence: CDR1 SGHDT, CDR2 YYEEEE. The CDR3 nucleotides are TGTGCCAGCAGCTTGTGGCAGGCCGGCAATCAGCCCCAGCATTTT. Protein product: CASSLWQAGNQPQHF.

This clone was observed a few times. The CDR3 DNA sequence: TGTGCCAGCAGCGCGGTGGGGGGGGATGGAAACACCATATATTTT. It yields the protein CASSAVGGDGNTIYF. This chain joins TRBV9 and TRBJ1-3; the D gene is possibly TRBD1 (5 bases). V lost 3 bases to trimming and J lost 3 bases, with 13 bases between them. CDR1 SGDLS and CDR2 YYNGEE come from the germline V gene. This CDR3 is 15 amino acids long. Together with reference TRBV9 and TRBJ1-3, the CDR3 gives the full variable domain: DSGVTQTPKHLITATGQRVTLRCSPRSGDLSVYWYQQSLDQGLQFLIQYYNGEERAKGNILERFSAQQFPDLHSELNLSSLELGDSALYFCASSAVGGDGNTIYFGEGSWLTVV.

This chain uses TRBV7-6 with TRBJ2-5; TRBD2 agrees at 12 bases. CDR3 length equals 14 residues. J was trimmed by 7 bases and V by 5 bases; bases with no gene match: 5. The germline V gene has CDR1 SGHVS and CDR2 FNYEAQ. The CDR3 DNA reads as TGTGCCAGCAGCCAGACTAGCGGGAGCGGGACCCAGTACTTC. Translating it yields CASSQTSGSGTQYF.

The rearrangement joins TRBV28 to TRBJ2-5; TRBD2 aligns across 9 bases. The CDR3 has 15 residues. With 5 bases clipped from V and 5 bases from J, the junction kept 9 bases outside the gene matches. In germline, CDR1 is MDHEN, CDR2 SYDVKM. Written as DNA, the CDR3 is TGTGCCAGCAGTGGGGTTAGCGGGAGATGGGAGACCCAGTACTTC. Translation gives CASSGVSGRWETQYF.

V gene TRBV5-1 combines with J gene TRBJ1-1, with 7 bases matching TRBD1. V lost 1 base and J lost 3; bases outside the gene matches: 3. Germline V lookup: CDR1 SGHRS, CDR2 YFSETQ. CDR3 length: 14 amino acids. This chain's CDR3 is CASSLQGVYTEAFF. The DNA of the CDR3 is TGCGCCAGCAGCTTGCAGGGGGTCTACACTGAAGCTTTCTTT.